This T cell receptor beta chain was identified during a study of OX40 agonist ivuxolimab in advanced cancers. This table comes from immunoSEQ multiplex PCR, and its TCRdb copy is limited to in-frame clones, with some not included. The table shows just over 70,000 clones, with 84% occurring only once. The CDR3 spans 15 residues. The junction had 9 bases not matched to a gene; V was cut back by 5 bases and J by 3 bases. The germline V gene has CDR1 SGHVS and CDR2 FQNEAQ. The receptor comes from an adult with an advanced solid tumor such as melanoma, head and neck, liver or kidney cancer. This chain joins TRBV7-8 and TRBJ2-5; 7 bases match TRBD2. The material was CD4+ or CD8+ T cells sorted from blood, obtained in a trial of the OX40 agonist ivuxolimab. The CDR3 is CASSPLAKGKETQYF. CDR3 bases: TGTGCCAGCAGCCCACTAGCGAAGGGGAAAGAGACCCAGTACTTC.